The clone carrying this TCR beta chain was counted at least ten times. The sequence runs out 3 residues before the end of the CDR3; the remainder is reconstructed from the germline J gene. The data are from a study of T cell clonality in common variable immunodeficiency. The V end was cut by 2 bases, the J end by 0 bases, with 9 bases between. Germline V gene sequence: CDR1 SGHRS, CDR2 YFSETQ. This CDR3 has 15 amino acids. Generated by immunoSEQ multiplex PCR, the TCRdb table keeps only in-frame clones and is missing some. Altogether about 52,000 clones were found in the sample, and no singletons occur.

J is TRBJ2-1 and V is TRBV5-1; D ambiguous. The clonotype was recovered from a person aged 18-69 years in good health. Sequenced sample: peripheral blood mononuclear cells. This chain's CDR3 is CASSLQSSSYNEQFF. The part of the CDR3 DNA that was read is TGCGCCAGCAGCTTACAGAGTAGCTCCTACAATGAG.